This T cell receptor beta chain was captured by sequencing in a study of shared clonotypes between healthy human individuals. Study in general: Plates per donor: three CD4 naive, three CD4 memory, two CD8 naive, one CD8 memory. The study's findings and limits: Clonotypes which were not shared had lower generation probabilities than clonotypes that all four donors shared.

TCRdb's table, derived via immunoSEQ multiplex PCR, lists solely in-frame clones and lacks some. The table has about 380,000 clones, approximately 96% seen once. V lost 0 bases and J lost 6; bases outside the gene matches: 1. This CDR3 is built from 13 residues. Looked up from germline, CDR1 is GTSNPN and CDR2 is SVGIG (reference sequence). A remark on this clone: Its cognate antigen is unknown.

Input material: memory CD8+ T cells sorted from blood. As to subset: CD45RO+ cells pooled with CCR7-negative TemRA cells. The source of this sequence is a man aged 25 to 45 in good health. This chain joins TRBV30 and TRBJ2-4; TRBD1 agrees at 8 bases. CDR3 sequence: CAWSVGTGNIQYF. CDR3 nucleotides: TGTGCCTGGAGTGTAGGGACAGGAAACATTCAGTACTTC.